This entry lists 8 T cell receptor beta chains sequenced from one sample in a study of vaccination and CD4 T cells after COVID-19. Their specific antigens are unknown. Cultured CD4+ T cell DNA was sequenced using the Oncomine TCR Beta short-read assay. From the PCR reads, TCRdb called clonotypes with MiXCR, one entry per CDR3 protein. Counted here are fewer than 25,000 distinct CDR3 sequences, over 45% occurring once; the ten biggest clones make up 5% to 6.5%. Noted treatment: approximately 10-day PBMC culture with coronavirus spike peptide pools or control peptides (ViraFEST assay). Sequenced material: CD4+ T cells from blood, cultured in vitro. All receptors come from a human donor who had recovered from COVID-19.

This clonotype is a singleton in its sample. V usage is TRBV29-1 and J usage is TRBJ2-3, with 7 bases aligning to TRBD2. The CDR3 sequence is 17 residues long. From germline, CDR1 is SQVTM and CDR2 ANQGSEA. The V and J ends lost 8 bases and 2 bases, in that order; junction bases with no gene match: 19. The CDR3 sequence is CSLWVFSLAANTDTQYF. The CDR3 DNA is TGCAGCCTCTGGGTGTTCTCTCTAGCGGCTAACACAGATACGCAGTATTTT.

The chain employs TRBV4-3 and TRBJ1-6; D is perhaps TRBD1 (5 bases). Germline V gene sequence: CDR1 LGHNA, CDR2 YSLEER. V lost 0 bases and J 7 bases, leaving 10 bases between the germline ends. This CDR3 has 15 amino acids. CDR3: CASSQERQLNSPLHF. DNA of the CDR3: TGCGCCAGCAGCCAAGAAAGACAGCTCAATTCACCCCTCCACTTT.

This clonotype was seen only a few times. The chain carries TRBV20-1 and TRBJ2-4; D not resolved. Germline V gives CDR1 DFQATT, CDR2 SNEGSKA (reference sequence). The CDR3 is 13 amino acids. The V and J ends lost 3 bases and 6 bases respectively, with 12 bases between them. CDR3 sequence reads: CSARIYLGNIQYF. The DNA of the CDR3 is TGCAGTGCTAGGATCTACCTTGGAAACATTCAGTACTTC.

In this sample, this clonotype turned up a few times. Relative to the germline gene, one junction end is altered; a read error may explain this. The chain has TRBV24-1 and TRBJ2-3, with D possibly being TRBD1 (5 bases). The CDR3 is 15 residues long. The germline CDR1 and CDR2 sequences are KGHDR and SFDVKD. The CDR3 DNA follows: TGCGCCACCAGTGATTTCGCAGGGAACACAGATACGCAGTATTTT. Protein: CATSDFAGNTDTQYF.

CDR3 nucleotide sequence: TGTGCCAGCAGCCCTGGGGGGTCTTGGGGAAACACCATATATTTT. Amino acids: CASSPGGSWGNTIYF. The genes are TRBV7-2 and TRBJ1-3, with D tentatively TRBD1 (5 bases). The length of the CDR3 is 15 residues. The germline CDR1 and CDR2 sequences are SGHTA and FQGNSA. Trimming cost V 5 bases and J 4 bases, with 15 bases left between them.

The rearrangement joins TRBV7-9 to TRBJ2-1; D may be TRBD2 (6 bases). The CDR3 totals 13 residues. Per germline, CDR1 SEHNR and CDR2 FQNEAQ (reference sequence). V was clipped by 8 bases and J by 5 bases, with 13 bases between them. The CDR3 loop is CASVDYRNNEQFF. The CDR3 DNA follows: TGTGCCAGCGTGGACTACCGGAACAATGAGCAGTTCTTC.

CDR3 nucleotides: TGTGCCAGCAGCCTCGCGATAAATACTGAAGCTTTCTTT. It yields the protein CASSLAINTEAFF. This chain uses TRBV7-9 with TRBJ1-1, with D uncertain. V was shortened by 5 bases and J by 5 bases, with 12 bases between the two germline ends. This CDR3 region has 13 residues. CDR1 is SEHNR, CDR2 FQNEAQ, per germline (reference sequence).

The chain carries TRBV6-2 or TRBV6-3 and TRBJ2-3; D not certain. Trimming cost V 0 bases and J 4 bases, with 20 bases left between them. This CDR3 region has 18 residues. Germline V lookup: CDR1 MNHEY, CDR2 SVGEGT. Written as DNA, the CDR3 is TGTGCCAGCAGTTACTCGAGAGTCGGCAGAAAAGGCGCAGATACGCAGTATTTT. Protein: CASSYSRVGRKGADTQYF.